These 2 T cell receptor beta chains came from one sample sequenced in a study of blood T cell repertoires in COVID-19. Only in-frame clones appear in the TCRdb table, and some are missing; sequencing was by immunoSEQ multiplex PCR. The repertoire holds approximately 93,000 clones, with 85% to 90% as singletons. Material for sequencing was peripheral blood. The source is a man aged 45-65 years with COVID-19, enrolled during active disease.

The V call is TRBV7-9, the J call TRBJ1-3; D call uncertain. Trimming stripped 4 bases from V and 1 base from J, with 8 bases between. The CDR3 sequence is 14 residues long. Per the germline V gene, CDR1 is SEHNR and CDR2 is FQNEAQ (reference sequence). The chain's CDR3 is CASSSEVSGNTIYF. CDR3 DNA sequence: TGTGCCAGCAGCTCCGAGGTATCTGGAAACACCATATATTTT.

This clone was observed once. The rearrangement links TRBV29-1 to TRBJ2-7, with TRBD1 identical over 9 bases. The CDR3 is made up of 14 amino acids. V lost 6 bases, J lost 2 bases, and 8 bases stayed unmatched. Germline lookup yields CDR1 SQVTM and CDR2 ANQGSEA. CDR3 nucleotide sequence: TGCAGCGTCGAGGGACAGGGCACAACCTACGAGCAGTACTTC. This translates into CSVEGQGTTYEQYF.